Only a few counts were recorded for the clone carrying this T cell receptor beta chain. The antigen is not known. This entry belongs to a study of post-analysis software for immune sequencing data. Study results and limitations: Comparison of patients with controls showed five TRBV segments more frequent in patients, TRBV5-6, TRBV5-1 and TRBV20-1 among them. For normalized Chao1 diversity, multiple sclerosis patients scored significantly lower than controls did.

Germline CDR1 DFQATT, CDR2 SNEGSKA (reference sequence). This CDR3 has 13 amino acids. Libraries were made from TCR beta cDNA, and they carried unique molecular identifiers. Each sample of about 1 to 10 million input T cells yielded about 500,000 cDNA molecules, so each molecule approximated one T cell. TCRdb independently ran MiXCR on the PCR reads; one entry per CDR3 protein. The sample shows roughly 600,000 distinct CDR3 sequences, roughly two fifths of them seen only once. The sequenced material came from blood. This receptor was taken from a girl aged 5-17 years with multiple sclerosis. This chain links TRBV20-1 with TRBJ2-7; tentative D call: TRBD2 (6 bases). The J call is doubtful: the DNA matches TRBJ2-5 better. The CDR3: CSAPLTGEKTQYF. Written as DNA, the CDR3 is TGCAGTGCTCCCCTAACGGGAGAAAAGACCCAGTACTTC.